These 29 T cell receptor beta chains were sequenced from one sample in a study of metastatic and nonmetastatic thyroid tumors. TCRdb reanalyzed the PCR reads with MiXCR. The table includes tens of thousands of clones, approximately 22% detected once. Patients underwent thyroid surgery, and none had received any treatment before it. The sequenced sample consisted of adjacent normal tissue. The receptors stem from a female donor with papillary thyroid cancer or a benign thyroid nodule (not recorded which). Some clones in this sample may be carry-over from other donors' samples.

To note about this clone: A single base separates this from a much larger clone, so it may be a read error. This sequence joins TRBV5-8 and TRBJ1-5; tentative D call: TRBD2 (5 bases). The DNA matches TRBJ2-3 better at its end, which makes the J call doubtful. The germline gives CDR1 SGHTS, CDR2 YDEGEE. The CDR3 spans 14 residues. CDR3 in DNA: TGTGCCAGCAGCTTGGCCCCGGGAAATCAGCCCCAGTATTTT. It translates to CASSLAPGNQPQYF.

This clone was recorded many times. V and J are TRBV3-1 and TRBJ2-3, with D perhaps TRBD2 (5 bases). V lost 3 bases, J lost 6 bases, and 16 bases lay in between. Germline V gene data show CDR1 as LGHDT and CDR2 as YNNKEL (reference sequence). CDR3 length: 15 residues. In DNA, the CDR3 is TGTGCCAGCAGCCAGGGAGCCAGTAAAGGGGATACGCAGTATTTT. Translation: CASSQGASKGDTQYF.

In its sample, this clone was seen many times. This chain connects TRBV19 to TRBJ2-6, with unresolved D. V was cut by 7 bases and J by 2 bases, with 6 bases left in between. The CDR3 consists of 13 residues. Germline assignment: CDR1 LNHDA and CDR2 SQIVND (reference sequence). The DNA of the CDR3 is TGTGCCAGTATACGCCCTGGGGCCAACGTCCTGACTTTC. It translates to CASIRPGANVLTF.

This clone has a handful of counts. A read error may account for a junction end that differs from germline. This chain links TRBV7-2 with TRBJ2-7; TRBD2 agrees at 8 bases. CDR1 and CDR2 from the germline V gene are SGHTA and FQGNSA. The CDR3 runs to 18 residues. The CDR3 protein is CASTLAPRGTSGLYEQYF. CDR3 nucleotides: TGTGCCAGCACCTTAGCCCCCCGGGGGACTAGTGGGCTCTACGAGCAGTACTTC.

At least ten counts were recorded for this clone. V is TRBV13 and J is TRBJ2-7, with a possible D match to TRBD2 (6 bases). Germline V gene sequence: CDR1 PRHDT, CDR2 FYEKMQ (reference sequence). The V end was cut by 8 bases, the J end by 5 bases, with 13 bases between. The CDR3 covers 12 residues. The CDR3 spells CASGWTGDEQYF. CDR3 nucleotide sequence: TGTGCCAGCGGCTGGACGGGAGACGAGCAGTACTTC. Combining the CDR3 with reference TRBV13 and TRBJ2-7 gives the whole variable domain AAGVIQSPRHLIKEKRETATLKCYPIPRHDTVYWYQQGPGQDPQFLISFYEKMQSDKGSIPDRFSAQQFSDYHSELNMSSLELGDSALYFCASGWTGDEQYFGPGTRLTVT.

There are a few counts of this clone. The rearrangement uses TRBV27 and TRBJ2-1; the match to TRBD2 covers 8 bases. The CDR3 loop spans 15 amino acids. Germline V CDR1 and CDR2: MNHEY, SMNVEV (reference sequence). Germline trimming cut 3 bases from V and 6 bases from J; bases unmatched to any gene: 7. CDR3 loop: CASSLMAGGRNEQFF. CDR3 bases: TGTGCCAGCAGTTTGATGGCGGGAGGCCGCAATGAGCAGTTCTTC.

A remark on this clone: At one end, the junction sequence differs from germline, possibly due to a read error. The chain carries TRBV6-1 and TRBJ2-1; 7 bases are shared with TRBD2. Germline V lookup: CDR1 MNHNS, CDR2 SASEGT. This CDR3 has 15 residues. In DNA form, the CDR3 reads TGTGCCAGCAGTGCTAGCGGCAGGGCCTACAATGGGCAGTTCTTC. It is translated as CASSASGRAYNGQFF.

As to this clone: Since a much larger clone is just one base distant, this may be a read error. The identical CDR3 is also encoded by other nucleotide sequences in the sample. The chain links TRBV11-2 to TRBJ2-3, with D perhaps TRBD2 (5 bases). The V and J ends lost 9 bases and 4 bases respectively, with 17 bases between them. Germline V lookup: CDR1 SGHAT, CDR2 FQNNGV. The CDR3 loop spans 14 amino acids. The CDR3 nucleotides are TGTGCCAGTAGCCCGGGGTCGAGGGCAGATACGCAGTATTTT. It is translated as CASSPGSRADTQYF.

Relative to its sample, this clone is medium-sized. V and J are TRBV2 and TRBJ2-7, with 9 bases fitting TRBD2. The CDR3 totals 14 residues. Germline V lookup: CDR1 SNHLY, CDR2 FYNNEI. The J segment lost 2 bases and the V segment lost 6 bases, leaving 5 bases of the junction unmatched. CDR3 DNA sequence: TGTGCCAGCAGACTGGGACTAGCAGCCTACGAGCAGTACTTC. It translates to CASRLGLAAYEQYF.

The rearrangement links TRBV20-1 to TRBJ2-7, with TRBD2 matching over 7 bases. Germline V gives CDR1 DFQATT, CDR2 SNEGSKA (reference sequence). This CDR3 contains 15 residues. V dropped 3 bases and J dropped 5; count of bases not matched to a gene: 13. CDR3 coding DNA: TGCAGTGCTAGGTCCTCTACTAGCGTGAAGGACGAGCAGTACTTC. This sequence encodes CSARSSTSVKDEQYF.

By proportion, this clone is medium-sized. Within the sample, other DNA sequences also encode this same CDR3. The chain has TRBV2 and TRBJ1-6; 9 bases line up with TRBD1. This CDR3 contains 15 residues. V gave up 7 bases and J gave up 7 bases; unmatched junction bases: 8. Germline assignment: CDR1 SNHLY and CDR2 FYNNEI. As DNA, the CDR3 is TGTGCCAGCACTGAGGATGGGACAGGGAATTCACCCCTCCACTTT. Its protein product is CASTEDGTGNSPLHF.

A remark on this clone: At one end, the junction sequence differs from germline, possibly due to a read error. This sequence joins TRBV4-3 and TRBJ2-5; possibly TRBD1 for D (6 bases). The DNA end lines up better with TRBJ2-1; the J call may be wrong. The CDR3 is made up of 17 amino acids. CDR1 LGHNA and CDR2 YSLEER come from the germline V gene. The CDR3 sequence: CASSQEGPGHFYNDQFF. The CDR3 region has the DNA TGCGCCAGCAGCCAAGAGGGGCCGGGACATTTCTACAATGATCAGTTCTTC.

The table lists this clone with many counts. The CDR3 sequence: CAWMRGARETQYF. The CDR3 DNA reads as TGTGCCTGGATGAGAGGGGCCCGGGAGACCCAGTACTTC. The V gene is TRBV30, the J gene TRBJ2-5; D tentatively reads TRBD1 or TRBD2 (5 bases each). The germline CDR1 and CDR2 sequences are GTSNPN and SVGIG (reference sequence). CDR3 length: 13 amino acids. The V end lost 4 bases, the J end lost 5 bases, and 14 bases lay between the germline ends. The full variable domain, in which reference TRBV30 and TRBJ2-5 provide the parts outside the CDR3, is SQTIHQWPATLVQPVGSPLSLECTVEGTSNPNLYWYRQAAGRGLQLLFYSVGIGQISSEVPQNLSASRPQDRQFILSSKKLLLSDSGFYLCAWMRGARETQYFGPGTRLLVL.

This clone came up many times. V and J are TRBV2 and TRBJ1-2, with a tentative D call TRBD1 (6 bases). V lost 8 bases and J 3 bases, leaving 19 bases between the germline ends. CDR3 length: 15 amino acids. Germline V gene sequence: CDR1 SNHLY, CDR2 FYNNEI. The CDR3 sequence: CASEGGKRNYYGYTF. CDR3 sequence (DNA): TGTGCCAGCGAGGGGGGGAAGAGGAACTACTATGGCTACACCTTC.

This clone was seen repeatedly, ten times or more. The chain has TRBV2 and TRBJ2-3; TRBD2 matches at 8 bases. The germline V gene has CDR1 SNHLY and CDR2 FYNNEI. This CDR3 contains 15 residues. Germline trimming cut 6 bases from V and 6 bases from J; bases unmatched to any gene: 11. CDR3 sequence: CASRRGAGVVDTQYF. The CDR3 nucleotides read TGTGCCAGCAGGAGGGGAGCGGGAGTGGTTGATACGCAGTATTTT.

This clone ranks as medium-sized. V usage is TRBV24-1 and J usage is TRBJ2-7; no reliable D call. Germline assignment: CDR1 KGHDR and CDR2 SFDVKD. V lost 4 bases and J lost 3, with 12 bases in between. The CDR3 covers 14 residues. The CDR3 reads CATSDGPPVYEQYF. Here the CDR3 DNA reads TGTGCCACCAGTGACGGACCTCCCGTCTACGAGCAGTACTTC.

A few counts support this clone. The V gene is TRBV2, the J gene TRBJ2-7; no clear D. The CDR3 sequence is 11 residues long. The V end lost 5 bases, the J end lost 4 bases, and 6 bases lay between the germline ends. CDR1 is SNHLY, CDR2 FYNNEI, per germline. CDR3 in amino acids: CASSSLYEQYF. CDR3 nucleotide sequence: TGTGCCAGCAGTTCCCTTTACGAGCAGTACTTC.

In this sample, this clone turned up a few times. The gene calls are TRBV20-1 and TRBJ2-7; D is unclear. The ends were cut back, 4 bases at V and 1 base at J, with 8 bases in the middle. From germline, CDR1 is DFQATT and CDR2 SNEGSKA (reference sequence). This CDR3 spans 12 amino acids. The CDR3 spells CSAIGGSYEQYF. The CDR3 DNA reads TGCAGTGCTATCGGTGGTTCCTACGAGCAGTACTTC.

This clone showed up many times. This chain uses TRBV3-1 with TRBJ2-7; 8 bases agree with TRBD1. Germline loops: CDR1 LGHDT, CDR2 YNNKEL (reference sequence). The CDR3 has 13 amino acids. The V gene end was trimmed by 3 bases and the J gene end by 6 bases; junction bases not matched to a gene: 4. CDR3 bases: TGTGCCAGCAGCCATGGACAGGGCTCCGAGCAGTACTTC. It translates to CASSHGQGSEQYF.

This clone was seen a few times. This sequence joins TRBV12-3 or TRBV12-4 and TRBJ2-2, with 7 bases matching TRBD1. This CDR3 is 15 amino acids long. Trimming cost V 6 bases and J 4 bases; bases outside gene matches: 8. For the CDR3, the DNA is TGTGCCAGCAGACCTAGACAGGGTAGCACCGGGGAGCTGTTTTTT. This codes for CASRPRQGSTGELFF.

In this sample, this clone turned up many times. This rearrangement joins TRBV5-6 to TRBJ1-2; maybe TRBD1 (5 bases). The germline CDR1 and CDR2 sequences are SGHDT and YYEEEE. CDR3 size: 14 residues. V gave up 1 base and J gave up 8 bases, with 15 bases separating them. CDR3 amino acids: CASSLWGSRVGYTF. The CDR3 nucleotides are TGTGCCAGCAGCTTGTGGGGGTCGAGAGTAGGCTACACCTTC.

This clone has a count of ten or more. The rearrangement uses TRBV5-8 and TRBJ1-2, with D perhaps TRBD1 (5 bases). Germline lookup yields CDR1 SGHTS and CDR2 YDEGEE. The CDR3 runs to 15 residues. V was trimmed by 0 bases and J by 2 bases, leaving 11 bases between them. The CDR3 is CASSLVRPGNYGYTF. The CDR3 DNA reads TGTGCCAGCAGCTTGGTGAGGCCAGGGAACTATGGCTACACCTTC.

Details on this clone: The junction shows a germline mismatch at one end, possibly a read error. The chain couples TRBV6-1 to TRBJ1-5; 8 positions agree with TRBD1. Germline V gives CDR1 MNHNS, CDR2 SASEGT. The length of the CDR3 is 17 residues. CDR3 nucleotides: TGTGCCAGCGAATGGAGGGGGGGACAGGTTAGCAATAAGCCCCCGCATTTT. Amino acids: CASEWRGGQVSNKPPHF.

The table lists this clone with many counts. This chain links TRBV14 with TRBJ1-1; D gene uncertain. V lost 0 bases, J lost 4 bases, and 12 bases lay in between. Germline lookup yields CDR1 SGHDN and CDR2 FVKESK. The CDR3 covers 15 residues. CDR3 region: CASSQDRVRSTEAFF. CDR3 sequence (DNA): TGTGCCAGCAGCCAAGATCGGGTTCGGAGCACTGAAGCTTTCTTT.

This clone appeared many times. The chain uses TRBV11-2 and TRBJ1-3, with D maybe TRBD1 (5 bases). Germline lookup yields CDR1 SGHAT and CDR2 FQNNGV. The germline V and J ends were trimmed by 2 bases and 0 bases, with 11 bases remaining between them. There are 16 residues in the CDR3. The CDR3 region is CASSLWRGNSGNTIYF. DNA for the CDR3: TGTGCCAGCAGCTTATGGAGGGGCAACTCTGGAAACACCATATATTTT. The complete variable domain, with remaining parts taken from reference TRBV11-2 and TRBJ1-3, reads EAGVAQSPRYKIIEKRQSVAFWCNPISGHATLYWYQQILGQGPKLLIQFQNNGVVDDSQLPKDRFSAERLKGVDSTLKIQPAKLEDSAVYLCASSLWRGNSGNTIYFGEGSWLTVV.

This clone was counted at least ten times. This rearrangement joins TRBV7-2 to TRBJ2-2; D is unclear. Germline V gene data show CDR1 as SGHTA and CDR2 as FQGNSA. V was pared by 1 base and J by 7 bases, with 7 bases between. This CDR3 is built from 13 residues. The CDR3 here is CASSLDLDGELFF. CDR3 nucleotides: TGTGCCAGCAGCTTAGACCTTGACGGGGAGCTGTTTTTT.

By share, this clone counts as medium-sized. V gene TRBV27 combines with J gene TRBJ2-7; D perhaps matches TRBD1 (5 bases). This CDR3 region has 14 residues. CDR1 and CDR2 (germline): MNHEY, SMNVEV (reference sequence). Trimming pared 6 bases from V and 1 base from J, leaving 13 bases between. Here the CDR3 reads CASSLTGASYEQYF. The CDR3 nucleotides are TGTGCCAGCAGCCTCACAGGCGCTTCCTACGAGCAGTACTTC.

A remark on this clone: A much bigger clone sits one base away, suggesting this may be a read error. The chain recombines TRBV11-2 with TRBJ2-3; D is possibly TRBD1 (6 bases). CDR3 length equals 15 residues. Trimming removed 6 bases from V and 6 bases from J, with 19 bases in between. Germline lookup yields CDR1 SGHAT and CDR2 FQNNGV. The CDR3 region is CASRPDSGGPDTQYF. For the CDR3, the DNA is TGTGCCAGCAGACCGGACAGTGGGGGCCCGGATACGCAGTATTTT. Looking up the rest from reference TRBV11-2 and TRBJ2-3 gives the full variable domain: EAGVAQSPRYKIIEKRQSVAFWCNPISGHATLYWYQQILGQGPKLLIQFQNNGVVDDSQLPKDRFSAERLKGVDSTLKIQPAKLEDSAVYLCASRPDSGGPDTQYFGPGTRLTVL.

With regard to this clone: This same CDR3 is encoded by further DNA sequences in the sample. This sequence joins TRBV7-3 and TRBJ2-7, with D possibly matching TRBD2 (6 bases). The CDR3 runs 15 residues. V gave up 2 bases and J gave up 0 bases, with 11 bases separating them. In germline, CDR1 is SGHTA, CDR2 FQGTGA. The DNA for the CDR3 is TGTGCCAGCAGCTTAGGGCCAGCGGGCTCCTACGAGCAGTACTTC. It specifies CASSLGPAGSYEQYF.